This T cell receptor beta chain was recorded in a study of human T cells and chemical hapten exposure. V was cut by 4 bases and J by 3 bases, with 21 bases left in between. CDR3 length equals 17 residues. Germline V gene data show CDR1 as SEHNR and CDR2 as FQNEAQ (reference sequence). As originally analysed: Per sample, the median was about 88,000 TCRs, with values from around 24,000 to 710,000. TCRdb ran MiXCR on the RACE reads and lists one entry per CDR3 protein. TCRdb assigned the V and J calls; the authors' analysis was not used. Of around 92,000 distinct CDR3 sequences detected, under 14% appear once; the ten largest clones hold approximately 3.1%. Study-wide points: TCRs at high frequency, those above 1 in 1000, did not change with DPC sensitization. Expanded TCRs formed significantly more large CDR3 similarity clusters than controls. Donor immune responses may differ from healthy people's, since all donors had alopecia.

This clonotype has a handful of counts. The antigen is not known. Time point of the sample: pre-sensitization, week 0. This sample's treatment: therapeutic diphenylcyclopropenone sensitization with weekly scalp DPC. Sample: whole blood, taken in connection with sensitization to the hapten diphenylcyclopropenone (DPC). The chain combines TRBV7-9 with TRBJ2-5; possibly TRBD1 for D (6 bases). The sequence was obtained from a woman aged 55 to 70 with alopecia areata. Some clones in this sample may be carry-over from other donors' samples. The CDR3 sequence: CASSSRVGGVGEETQYF. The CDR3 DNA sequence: TGTGCCAGCAGCTCCCGGGTAGGGGGAGTCGGTGAAGAGACCCAGTACTTC.